This passage covers 12 T cell receptor beta chains from one sample sequenced in a study of control samples from healthy donors and cancer patients. Assay: immunoSEQ multiplex PCR; the TCRdb copy retains only in-frame clones and omits some. Of approximately 70,000 clones in the sample, 83% were seen once. The source material was blood. The origin of the receptors is a man aged 55-75 years in good health.

The rearrangement uses TRBV11-1 and TRBJ2-3, with 9 bases aligning to TRBD1. V was pared by 1 base and J by 1 base, with 3 bases of the junction left unmatched. The V gene's germline CDR1 is SGHAT and CDR2 FQDESV (reference sequence). The CDR3 is 16 amino acids. The CDR3 reads CASSLEWTGGTDTQYF. Here the CDR3 DNA reads TGTGCCAGCAGCTTAGAGTGGACAGGGGGCACAGATACGCAGTATTTT.

The genes are TRBV19 and TRBJ2-2; TRBD2 matches at 8 bases. CDR1 LNHDA and CDR2 SQIVND come from the germline V gene (reference sequence). J was trimmed by 2 bases and V by 6 bases; bases with no gene match: 8. The CDR3 runs 16 residues. Here the CDR3 DNA reads TGTGCCAGTAGCCATGCTAGCGGGCTTAACACCGGGGAGCTGTTTTTT. Encoded protein: CASSHASGLNTGELFF.

A few counts support this clone. J is TRBJ1-6 and V is TRBV6-1; 7 nucleotides line up with TRBD1. V dropped 2 bases and J dropped 3; count of bases not matched to a gene: 4. The CDR3 has 16 amino acids. Germline V CDR1 and CDR2: MNHNS, SASEGT. DNA for the CDR3: TGTGCCAGCAGTGAATTAGGGACAGACTATAATTCACCCCTCCACTTT. Its translation is CASSELGTDYNSPLHF.

This clone came up once. This rearrangement joins TRBV2 to TRBJ2-3; D may be TRBD1 (5 bases). V was shortened by 2 bases and J by 3 bases, with 9 bases between the two germline ends. Germline V gene data show CDR1 as SNHLY and CDR2 as FYNNEI. The CDR3 is 14 residues long. The CDR3, as DNA: TGTGCCAGCAGTGAAATGGCAGGGACAGATACGCAGTATTTT. This encodes CASSEMAGTDTQYF.

V gene TRBV24-1 combines with J gene TRBJ2-3; 7 bases align to TRBD2. Germline V lookup: CDR1 KGHDR, CDR2 SFDVKD. The CDR3 is made up of 17 amino acids. The ends lost 4 bases at V and 7 bases at J; junction bases unmatched: 16. CDR3 residues: CATSDPLMGGARNTQYF. The CDR3 DNA is TGTGCCACCAGTGACCCCCTTATGGGAGGGGCAAGAAATACGCAGTATTTT.

The V and J genes are TRBV24-1 and TRBJ1-2; TRBD1 is a possible D gene (6 bases). Germline CDR1 KGHDR, CDR2 SFDVKD. There are 14 residues in the CDR3. Trimming stripped 4 bases from V and 1 base from J, with 9 bases between. The CDR3 sequence is CATSEGGRNYGYTF. In DNA form, the CDR3 reads TGTGCCACCAGTGAAGGGGGACGTAACTATGGCTACACCTTC.

V is TRBV27 and J is TRBJ2-5; TRBD2 agrees at 7 bases. CDR3 length: 15 amino acids. V lost 6 bases, J lost 7 bases, and 14 bases stayed unmatched. The V gene's germline CDR1 is MNHEY and CDR2 SMNVEV (reference sequence). For the CDR3, the DNA is TGTGCCAGCAGGGCTTGGGGGGAGGAGCGGGGGACCCAGTACTTC. Translation gives CASRAWGEERGTQYF.

This chain links TRBV12-3 or TRBV12-4 with TRBJ1-5, with a weak D call TRBD1 (6 bases). V lost 6 bases and J 1 base, leaving 7 bases between the germline ends. The CDR3 runs 13 residues. The CDR3: CASRTGSNQPQHF. The CDR3 bases are TGTGCCAGCAGGACAGGAAGCAATCAGCCCCAGCATTTT.

The chain is built from TRBV19 and TRBJ2-5; D may correspond to TRBD1 or TRBD2 (6 bases each). The CDR3 spans 14 residues. In germline, CDR1 is LNHDA, CDR2 SQIVND (reference sequence). Trimming pared 3 bases from V and 5 bases from J, leaving 13 bases between. The CDR3 loop reads CASSMNGGWETQYF. DNA for the CDR3: TGTGCCAGTAGTATGAACGGGGGCTGGGAGACCCAGTACTTC.

The chain uses TRBV5-5 and TRBJ2-7, with D perhaps TRBD1 (5 bases). The CDR3 is made up of 15 amino acids. The germline gives CDR1 SGHKS, CDR2 YYEKEE (reference sequence). Trimming stripped 0 bases from V and 2 bases from J, with 12 bases between. The CDR3 DNA sequence: TGTGCCAGCAGCTTGGCCAGGGCCAGCACCTACGAGCAGTACTTC. Translation: CASSLARASTYEQYF. The variable domain in full, completed from reference TRBV5-5 and TRBJ2-7, reads DAGVTQSPTHLIKTRGQQVTLRCSPISGHKSVSWYQQVLGQGPQFIFQYYEKEERGRGNFPDRFSARQFPNYSSELNVNALLLGDSALYLCASSLARASTYEQYFGPGTRLTVT.

The chain has TRBV25-1 and TRBJ2-7; D call uncertain. The CDR3 sequence is 13 residues long. V was shortened by 7 bases and J by 1 base, with 11 bases between the two germline ends. CDR1 and CDR2 (germline): MGHDK, SYGVNS. The CDR3 is CASNPPNSYEQYF. For the CDR3, the DNA is TGTGCCAGCAATCCACCTAATTCCTACGAGCAGTACTTC.

The genes are TRBV30 and TRBJ2-1; possible D gene TRBD2, 8 bases. The V gene lost 8 bases and the J gene lost 8 bases, with 22 bases spanning the gap. The V gene's germline CDR1 is GTSNPN and CDR2 SVGIG (reference sequence). The CDR3 covers 14 residues. The CDR3 region is CATPAPGGGDEQFF. The CDR3 region has the DNA TGTGCCACCCCAGCCCCGGGAGGGGGCGATGAGCAGTTCTTC.